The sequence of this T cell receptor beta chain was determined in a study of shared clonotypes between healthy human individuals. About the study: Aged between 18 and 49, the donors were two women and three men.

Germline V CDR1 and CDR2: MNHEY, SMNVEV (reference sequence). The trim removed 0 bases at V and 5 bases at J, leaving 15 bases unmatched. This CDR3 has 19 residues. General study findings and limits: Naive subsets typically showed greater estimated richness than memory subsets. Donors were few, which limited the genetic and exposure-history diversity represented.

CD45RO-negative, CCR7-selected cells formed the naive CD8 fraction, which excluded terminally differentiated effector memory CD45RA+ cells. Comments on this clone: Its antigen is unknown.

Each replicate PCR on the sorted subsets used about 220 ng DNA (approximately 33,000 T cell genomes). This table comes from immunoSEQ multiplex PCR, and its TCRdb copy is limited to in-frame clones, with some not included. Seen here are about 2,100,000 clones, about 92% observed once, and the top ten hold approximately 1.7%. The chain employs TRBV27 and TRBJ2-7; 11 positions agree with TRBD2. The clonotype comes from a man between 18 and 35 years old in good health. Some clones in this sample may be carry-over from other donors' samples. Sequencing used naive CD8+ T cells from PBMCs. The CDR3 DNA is TGTGCCAGCAGTTTATCGGTTCCAAAACTAGCGGGAGCCCAGGACGAGCAGTACTTC. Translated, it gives CASSLSVPKLAGAQDEQYF.